These T cell receptor beta chains were read from a single sample in a study of shared clonotypes between healthy human individuals. Assay: immunoSEQ multiplex PCR; the TCRdb copy retains only in-frame clones and omits some. The sample yields a few million clones, more than 80% seen once. The sequencing sample was made of naive CD4+ T cells sorted from blood. All receptors come from a man aged 18 to 35 in good health. CDR3s include the opening cysteine and the closing phenylalanine or tryptophan. Fields, in order: J gene, V gene, D gene, CDR3 protein. D genes are given only for firm matches.

>TRBJ2-5|TRBV7-7|.
CASSPGALQETQYF
>TRBJ2-7|TRBV7-2|.
CASSLESSHGRISYEQYF
>TRBJ1-3|TRBV6-5|.
CASSYSSLGTIYF
>TRBJ1-4|TRBV5-1|.
CASSLGGASTEKLFF
>TRBJ2-5|TRBV10-2|.
CASRGEGGRETQYF
>TRBJ2-7|TRBV4-3|.
CASSQEWGGEQYF
>TRBJ2-6|TRBV4-3|TRBD1
CASSQVEGAWANVLTF
>TRBJ2-3|TRBV5-5|.
CASSLGGVGGTQYF
>TRBJ2-4|TRBV10-3|.
CAIRAEELKKDIQYF
>TRBJ2-3|TRBV5-5|TRBD2
CASSLSSGYGDTQYF
>TRBJ2-2|TRBV5-8|.
CASSGFGTGELFF
>TRBJ2-1|TRBV11-3|.
CASSLAGANYNEQFF
>TRBJ1-2|TRBV10-3|TRBD1
CANGQGPNYGYTF
>TRBJ2-3|TRBV28|.
CASSLSTDTQYF
>TRBJ2-2|TRBV10-3|.
CAISGRQPTGELFF
>TRBJ2-2|TRBV6-4|.
CASSDSEANTGELFF
>TRBJ1-1|TRBV7-9|.
CASIPGENTEAFF
>TRBJ2-5|TRBV5-1|.
CASSFGRAETQYF
>TRBJ1-6|TRBV5-1|.
CASSAAGDTNSPLHF
>TRBJ2-3|TRBV5-4|.
CASSPSSRSTDTQYF
>TRBJ2-3|TRBV5-8|.
CASSRQTTDTQYF
>TRBJ2-7|TRBV15|.
CATSSDRGPYEQYF
>TRBJ1-5|TRBV6-1|.
CASSGLLNQPQHF
>TRBJ2-7|TRBV10-3|.
CAITEGAEAYEQYF
>TRBJ1-1|TRBV6-6|.
CASSSSGFNTEAFF
>.|TRBV29-1|.
CSVGQSSYEQYF
>TRBJ2-7|TRBV2|.
CASSEAGEQYF
>TRBJ2-1|TRBV5-1|.
CASSLDRNNEQFF
>TRBJ2-1|TRBV7-2|.
CASSLSFSSYNEQFF
>TRBJ1-1|TRBV9|.
CASSARGANTEAFF
>TRBJ2-7|TRBV5-4|TRBD2
CASSFGSSGINEQYF
>.|TRBV6-1|.
CASSGLRTSYEQYF
>TRBJ1-5|TRBV5-1|TRBD1
CASSATTGGAFQPQHF
>TRBJ1-4|TRBV4-1|.
CASSQDDREKLFF
>TRBJ2-7|TRBV5-4|.
CASSPDRPPRYEQYF
>TRBJ1-4|TRBV15|.
CATSRDIRALGEKLFF
>TRBJ1-1|TRBV6-5|TRBD1
CASSLFRGQTEAFF
>TRBJ1-3|TRBV7-2|TRBD1
CASSLAGTGDRNTIYF
>TRBJ1-6|TRBV2|.
CASKDSSYNSPLHF
>TRBJ2-2|TRBV6-1|TRBD2
CASKLAGVTGELFF
>TRBJ2-5|TRBV2|.
CASEIHRVGKETQYF
>TRBJ2-1|TRBV29-1|.
CSVVGTGKDNEQFF
>TRBJ2-5|TRBV5-4|TRBD2
CASSQGPQRGQETQYF
>TRBJ1-2|TRBV5-4|TRBD1
CASSNRQGGNYGYTF
>TRBJ1-2|TRBV19|.
CASSILRTGSHGYTF
>TRBJ1-5|TRBV5-1|.
CASSLGVQGDQPQHF
>TRBJ2-1|TRBV6-5|.
CASKDYNEQFF
>TRBJ2-3|TRBV19|.
CASSIPGGTDTQYF
>TRBJ1-1|TRBV7-9|.
CASSLMGRRNTEAFF
>TRBJ2-7|TRBV29-1|.
CSVTSMGQSYEQYF
>TRBJ2-1|TRBV5-4|TRBD2
CASSLGTSGDYNEQFF
>TRBJ2-1|TRBV5-4|TRBD2
CASSLPLAGAGEQFF
>TRBJ1-1|TRBV6-1|.
CASRKQPNTEAFF